These 7 T cell receptor beta chains were all obtained from the same sample, sequenced in a study of T cells in Graves' hyperthyroidism and ophthalmopathy. The TCR beta CDR3 regions underwent amplification using RNA transcripts as the source. TCR CDR3 underwent first-round RT-PCR with the HTBI primer set. TCRdb reprocessed the multiplex PCR reads with MiXCR, giving one entry per CDR3 protein. The sample lists 550,000 to 650,000 distinct CDR3 sequences, 14% occurring once. Material: blood. The source is a woman in her thirties or forties with Graves' hyperthyroidism.

This clonotype has only a few counts. The V call is TRBV6-2 or TRBV6-3, the J call TRBJ1-5; tentative D call: TRBD1 (6 bases). Trimming cost V 5 bases and J 6 bases, with 20 bases left between them. From germline, CDR1 is MNHEY and CDR2 SVGEGT. The length of the CDR3 is 16 residues. DNA of the CDR3: TGTGCCAGCAGTCGTGGGTTTCAGGGGATAAGTCAGCCCCAGCATTTT. As protein: CASSRGFQGISQPQHF.

V gene TRBV7-2 combines with J gene TRBJ2-7; maybe TRBD2 (5 bases). Germline CDR1 reads SGHTA; CDR2 reads FQGNSA. The CDR3 length is 13 residues. The ends were cut back, 3 bases at V and 4 bases at J, with 10 bases in the middle. DNA of the CDR3: TGTGCCAGCAGCTTGAGGGAAACTTACGAGCAGTACTTC. Translation gives CASSLRETYEQYF.

There are many counts of this clonotype. The V and J genes are TRBV20-1 and TRBJ2-2; possibly TRBD1 for D (7 bases). Per the germline V gene, CDR1 is DFQATT and CDR2 is SNEGSKA (reference sequence). The CDR3 extends over 14 amino acids. Deletions cut 5 bases from V and 4 bases from J, with 14 bases between. As DNA, the CDR3 is TGCAGTGCTCCGGCGGGACAGCGCACCGGGGAGCTGTTTTTT. Its translation is CSAPAGQRTGELFF.

The chain has TRBV4-1 and TRBJ2-3; the D gene is possibly TRBD2 (6 bases). This CDR3 is built from 16 residues. The V end was cut by 3 bases, the J end by 2 bases, with 15 bases between. Germline CDR1 and CDR2: MGHRA and YSYEKL. The DNA for the CDR3 is TGCGCCAGCAGCCACCGAGTTAGCGGATACACAGATACGCAGTATTTT. Translation: CASSHRVSGYTDTQYF.

In its sample, this clonotype was seen many times. The chain uses TRBV27 and TRBJ2-7; TRBD1 matches 8 bases. The germline V gene has CDR1 MNHEY and CDR2 SMNVEV (reference sequence). V dropped 6 bases and J dropped 5; count of bases not matched to a gene: 9. The CDR3 length is 14 residues. CDR3 residues: CASRPGQGLNEQYF. The CDR3 DNA is TGTGCCAGCAGGCCCGGACAGGGTCTGAACGAGCAGTACTTC.

The chain employs TRBV27 and TRBJ1-4; TRBD1 agrees at 10 bases. Germline CDR1 MNHEY, CDR2 SMNVEV (reference sequence). Losses at the gene ends were 5 bases for V and 5 bases for J; bases not matched to a gene: 2. The CDR3 is 14 amino acids. Here the CDR3 reads CASSQDRGNEKLFF. CDR3 sequence (DNA): TGTGCCAGCAGTCAGGACAGGGGGAATGAAAAACTGTTTTTT.

Ten or more counts support this clonotype. The chain couples TRBV7-8 to TRBJ2-2; D possibly matches TRBD1 or TRBD2 (5 bases each). Germline values: CDR1 SGHVS, CDR2 FQNEAQ. The V end lost 5 bases, the J end lost 6 bases, and 25 bases lay between the germline ends. This CDR3 is 18 amino acids long. The CDR3 is CASSPQAYSRVGAGELFF. The CDR3 bases are TGTGCCAGCAGCCCCCAGGCCTACAGCAGGGTCGGGGCCGGGGAGCTGTTTTTT. The full variable domain, its missing parts supplied by reference TRBV7-8 and TRBJ2-2, is GAGVSQSPRYKVAKRGQDVALRCDPISGHVSLFWYQQALGQGPEFLTYFQNEAQLDKSGLPSDRFFAERPEGSVSTLKIQRTQQEDSAVYLCASSPQAYSRVGAGELFFGEGSRLTVL.